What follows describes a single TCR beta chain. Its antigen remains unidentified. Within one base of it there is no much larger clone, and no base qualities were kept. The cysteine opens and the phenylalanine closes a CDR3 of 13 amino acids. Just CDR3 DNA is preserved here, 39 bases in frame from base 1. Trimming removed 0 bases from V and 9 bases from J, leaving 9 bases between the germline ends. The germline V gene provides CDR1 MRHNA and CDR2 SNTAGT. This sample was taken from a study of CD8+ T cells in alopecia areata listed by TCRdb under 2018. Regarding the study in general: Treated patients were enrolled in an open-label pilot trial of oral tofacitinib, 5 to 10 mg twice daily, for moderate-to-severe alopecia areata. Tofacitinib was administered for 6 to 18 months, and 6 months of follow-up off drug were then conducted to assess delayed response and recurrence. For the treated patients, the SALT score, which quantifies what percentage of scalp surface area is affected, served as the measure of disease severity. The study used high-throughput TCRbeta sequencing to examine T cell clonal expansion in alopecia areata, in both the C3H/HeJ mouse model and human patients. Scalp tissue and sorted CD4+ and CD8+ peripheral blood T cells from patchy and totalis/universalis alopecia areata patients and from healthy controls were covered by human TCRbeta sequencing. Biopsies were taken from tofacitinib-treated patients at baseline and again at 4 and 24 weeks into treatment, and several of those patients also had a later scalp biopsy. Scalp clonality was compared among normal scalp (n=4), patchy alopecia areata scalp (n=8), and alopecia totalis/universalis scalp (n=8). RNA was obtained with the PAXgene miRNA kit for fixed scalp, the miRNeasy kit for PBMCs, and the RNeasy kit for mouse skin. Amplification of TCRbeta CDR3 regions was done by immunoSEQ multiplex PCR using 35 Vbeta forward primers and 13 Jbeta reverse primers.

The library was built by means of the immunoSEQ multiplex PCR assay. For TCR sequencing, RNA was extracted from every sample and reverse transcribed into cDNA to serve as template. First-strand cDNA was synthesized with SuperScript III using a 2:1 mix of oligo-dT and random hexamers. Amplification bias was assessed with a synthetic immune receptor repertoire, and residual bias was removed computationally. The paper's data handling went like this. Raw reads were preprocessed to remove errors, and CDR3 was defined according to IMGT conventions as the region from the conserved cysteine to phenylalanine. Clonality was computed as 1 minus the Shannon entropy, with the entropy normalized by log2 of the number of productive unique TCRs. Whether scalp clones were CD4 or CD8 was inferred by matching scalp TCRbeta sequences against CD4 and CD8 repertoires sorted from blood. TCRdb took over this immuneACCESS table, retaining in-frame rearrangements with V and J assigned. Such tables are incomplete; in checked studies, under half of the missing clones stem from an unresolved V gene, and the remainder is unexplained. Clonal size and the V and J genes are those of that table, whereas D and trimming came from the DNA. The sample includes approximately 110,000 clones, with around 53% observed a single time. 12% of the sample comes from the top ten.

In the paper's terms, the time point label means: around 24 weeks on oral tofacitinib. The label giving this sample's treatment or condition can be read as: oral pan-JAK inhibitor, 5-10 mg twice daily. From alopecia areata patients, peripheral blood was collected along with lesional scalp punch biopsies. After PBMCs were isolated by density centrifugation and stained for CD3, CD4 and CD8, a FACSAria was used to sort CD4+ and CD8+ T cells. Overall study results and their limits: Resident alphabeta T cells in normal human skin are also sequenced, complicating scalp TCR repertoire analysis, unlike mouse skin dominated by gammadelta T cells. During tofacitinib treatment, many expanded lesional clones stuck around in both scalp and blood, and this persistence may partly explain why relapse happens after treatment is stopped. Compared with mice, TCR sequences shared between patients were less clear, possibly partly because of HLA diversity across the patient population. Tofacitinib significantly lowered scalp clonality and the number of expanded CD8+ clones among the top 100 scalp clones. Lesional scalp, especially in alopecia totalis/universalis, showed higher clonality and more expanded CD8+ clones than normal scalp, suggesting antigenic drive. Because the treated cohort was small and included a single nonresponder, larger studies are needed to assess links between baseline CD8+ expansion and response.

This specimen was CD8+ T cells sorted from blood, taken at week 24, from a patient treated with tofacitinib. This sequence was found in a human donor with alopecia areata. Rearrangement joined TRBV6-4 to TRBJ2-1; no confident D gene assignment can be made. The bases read TGTGCCAGCAGTGACTCAGGAGTCGGTGAGCAGTTCTTC. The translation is CASSDSGVGEQFF.